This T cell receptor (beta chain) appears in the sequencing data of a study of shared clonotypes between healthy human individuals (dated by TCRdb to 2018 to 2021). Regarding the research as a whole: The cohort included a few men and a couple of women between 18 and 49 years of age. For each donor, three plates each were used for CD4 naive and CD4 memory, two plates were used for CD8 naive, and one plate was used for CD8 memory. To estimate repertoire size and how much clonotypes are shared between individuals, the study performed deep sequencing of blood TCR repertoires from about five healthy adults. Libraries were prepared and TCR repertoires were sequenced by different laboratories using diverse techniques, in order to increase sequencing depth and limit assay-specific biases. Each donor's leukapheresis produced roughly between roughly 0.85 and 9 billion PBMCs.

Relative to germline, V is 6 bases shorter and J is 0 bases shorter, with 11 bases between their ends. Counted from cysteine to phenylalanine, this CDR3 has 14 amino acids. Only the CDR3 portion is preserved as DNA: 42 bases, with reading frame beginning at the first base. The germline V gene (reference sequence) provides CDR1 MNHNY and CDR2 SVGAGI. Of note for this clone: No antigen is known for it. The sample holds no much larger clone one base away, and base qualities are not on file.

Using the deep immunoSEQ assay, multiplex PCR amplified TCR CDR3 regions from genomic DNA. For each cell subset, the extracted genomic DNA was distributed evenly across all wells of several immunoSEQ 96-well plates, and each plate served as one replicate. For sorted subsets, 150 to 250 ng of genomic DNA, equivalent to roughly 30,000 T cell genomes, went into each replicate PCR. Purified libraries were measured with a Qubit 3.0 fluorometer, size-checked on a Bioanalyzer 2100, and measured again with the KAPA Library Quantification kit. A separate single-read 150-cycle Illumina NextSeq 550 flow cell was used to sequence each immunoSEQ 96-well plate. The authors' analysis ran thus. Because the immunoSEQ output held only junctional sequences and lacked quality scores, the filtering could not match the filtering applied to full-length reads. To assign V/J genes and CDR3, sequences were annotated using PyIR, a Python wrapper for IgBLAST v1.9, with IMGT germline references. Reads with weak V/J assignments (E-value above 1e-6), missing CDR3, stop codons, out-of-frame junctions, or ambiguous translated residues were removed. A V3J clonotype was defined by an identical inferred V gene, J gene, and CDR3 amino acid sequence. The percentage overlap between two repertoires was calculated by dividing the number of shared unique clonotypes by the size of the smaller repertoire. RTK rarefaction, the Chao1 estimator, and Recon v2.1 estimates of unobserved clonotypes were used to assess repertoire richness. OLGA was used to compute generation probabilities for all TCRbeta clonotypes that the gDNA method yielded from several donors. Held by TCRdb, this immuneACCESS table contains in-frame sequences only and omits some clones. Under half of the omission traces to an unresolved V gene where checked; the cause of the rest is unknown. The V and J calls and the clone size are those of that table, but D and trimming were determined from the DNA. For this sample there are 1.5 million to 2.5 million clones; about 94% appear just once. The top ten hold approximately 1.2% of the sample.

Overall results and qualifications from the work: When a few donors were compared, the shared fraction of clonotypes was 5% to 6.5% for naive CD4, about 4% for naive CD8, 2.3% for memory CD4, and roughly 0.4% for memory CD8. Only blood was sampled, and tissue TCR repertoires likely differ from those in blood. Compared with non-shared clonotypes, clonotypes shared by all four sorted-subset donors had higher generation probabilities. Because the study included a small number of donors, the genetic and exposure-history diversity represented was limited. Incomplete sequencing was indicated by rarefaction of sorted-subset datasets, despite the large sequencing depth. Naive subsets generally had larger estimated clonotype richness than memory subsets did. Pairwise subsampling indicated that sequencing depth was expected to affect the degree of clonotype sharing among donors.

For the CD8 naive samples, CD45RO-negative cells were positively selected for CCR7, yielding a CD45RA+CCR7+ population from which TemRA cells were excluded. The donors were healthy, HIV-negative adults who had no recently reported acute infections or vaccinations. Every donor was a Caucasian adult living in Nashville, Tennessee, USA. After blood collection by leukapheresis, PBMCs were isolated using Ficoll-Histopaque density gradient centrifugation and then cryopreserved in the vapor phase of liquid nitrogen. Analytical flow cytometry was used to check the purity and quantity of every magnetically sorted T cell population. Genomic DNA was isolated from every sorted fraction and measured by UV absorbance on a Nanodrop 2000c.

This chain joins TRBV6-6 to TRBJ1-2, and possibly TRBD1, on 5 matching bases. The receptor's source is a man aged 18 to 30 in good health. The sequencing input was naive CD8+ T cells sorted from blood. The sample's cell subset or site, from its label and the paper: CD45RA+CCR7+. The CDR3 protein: CASSPTATNYGYTF. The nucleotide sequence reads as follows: TGTGCCAGCAGCCCGACAGCGACTAACTATGGCTACACCTTC.